This T cell receptor beta chain appears in the sequencing data of a study of shared clonotypes between healthy human individuals. Overall study findings and caveats: Lower generation probabilities were found for non-shared clonotypes than for those shared by all four donors. What limited the represented genetic and exposure-history diversity was the small number of donors. Sampling covered blood only; tissue repertoires likely differ.

Some clones are missing from TCRdb's copy, which holds only in-frame ones; the method was immunoSEQ multiplex PCR. The table lists more than 1 million clones, around 78% of them singletons. A word on this clone: Its antigen is undetermined.

CDR3 length equals 14 residues. The germline V gene has CDR1 SGHRS and CDR2 YFSETQ. The V end was cut by 4 bases, the J end by 5 bases, with 15 bases between. The sample consisted of memory CD4+ T cells from PBMCs. Regarding subset: CD45RA-negative fraction. This sequence joins TRBV5-1 and TRBJ1-1, with a tentative D call TRBD1 (5 bases). This clonotype originated in a man younger than 35 in good health. Some clones in this sample may be carry-over from other donors' samples. CDR3 residues: CASSASGDGTEAFF. CDR3 nucleotides: TGCGCCAGCAGCGCCTCTGGGGACGGAACTGAAGCTTTCTTT. Together with reference TRBV5-1 and TRBJ1-1, the CDR3 gives the full variable domain: KAGVTQTPRYLIKTRGQQVTLSCSPISGHRSVSWYQQTPGQGLQFLFEYFSETQRNKGNFPGRFSGRQFSNSRSEMNVSTLELGDSALYLCASSASGDGTEAFFGQGTRLTVV.